The clone carrying this T cell receptor (beta chain) was detected only a few times. Its antigen is unknown. A read error may explain this, as a much larger clone is one base away. CDR3-region Arm-PCR and iRepertoire HTBI primers produced the TCR beta libraries. One entry per CDR3 protein results from TCRdb running MiXCR on the multiplex PCR reads. The sample comprises about 300,000 distinct CDR3 sequences, over 15% of which are singletons, and less than 45% rests with the top ten. The time point was: newly diagnosed GD, antithyroid drugs for less than 3 months. PBMC RNA served as the TCR library source. American Thyroid Association guidelines defined Graves' disease diagnosis. The data are from a study of regulatory T cells in long-lasting Graves disease. Study-level background: Antithyroid drug exposure in newly diagnosed Graves' patients had lasted under 3 months.

Overall study results and limits: In persistent patients, shared public clonotypes (around 2,500) outnumbered those in new patients (roughly 1,000). Persistent cases favored TRBV28, TRBJ1-2 and TRBJ2-5.

Germline lookup yields CDR1 MDHEN and CDR2 SYDVKM. This CDR3 has 17 amino acids. V trimming: 10 bases; J trimming: 5 bases; junction bases outside the gene matches: 18. The sequence came from a female donor with Graves disease. This specimen consisted of peripheral blood mononuclear cells (PBMCs), obtained at new diagnosis, from a patient treated with antithyroid drugs. This chain uses TRBV28 with TRBJ2-5, with TRBD1 matching over 11 bases. The CDR3 loop is CANSSAPGQGDGETQYF. DNA for the CDR3: TGTGCCAACAGCAGTGCACCGGGACAGGGGGATGGCGAGACCCAGTACTTC. The whole variable domain, remainder taken from reference TRBV28 and TRBJ2-5, is DVKVTQSSRYLVKRTGEKVFLECVQDMDHENMFWYRQDPGLGLRLIYFSYDVKMKEKGDIPEGYSVSREKKERFSLILESASTNQTSMYLCANSSAPGQGDGETQYFGPGTRLLVL.